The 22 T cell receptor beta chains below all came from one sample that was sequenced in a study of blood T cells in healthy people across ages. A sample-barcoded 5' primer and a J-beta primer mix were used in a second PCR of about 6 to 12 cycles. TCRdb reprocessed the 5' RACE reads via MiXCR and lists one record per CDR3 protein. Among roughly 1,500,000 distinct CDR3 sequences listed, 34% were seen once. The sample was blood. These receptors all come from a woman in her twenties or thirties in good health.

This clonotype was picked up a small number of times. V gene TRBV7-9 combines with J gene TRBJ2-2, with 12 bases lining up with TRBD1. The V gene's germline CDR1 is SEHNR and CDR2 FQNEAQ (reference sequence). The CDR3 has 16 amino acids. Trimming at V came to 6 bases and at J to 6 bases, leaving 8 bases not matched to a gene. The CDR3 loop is CASRRDRGHPAGELFF. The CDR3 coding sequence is TGTGCCAGCAGGCGGGACAGGGGGCATCCGGCCGGGGAGCTGTTTTTT.

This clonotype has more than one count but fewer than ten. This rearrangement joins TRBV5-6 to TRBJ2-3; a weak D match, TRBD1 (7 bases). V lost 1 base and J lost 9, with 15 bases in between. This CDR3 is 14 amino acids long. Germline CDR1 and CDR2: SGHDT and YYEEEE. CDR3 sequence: CASSLSQGGQTQYF. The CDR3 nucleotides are TGTGCCAGCAGCTTGTCGCAGGGGGGCCAGACGCAGTATTTT.

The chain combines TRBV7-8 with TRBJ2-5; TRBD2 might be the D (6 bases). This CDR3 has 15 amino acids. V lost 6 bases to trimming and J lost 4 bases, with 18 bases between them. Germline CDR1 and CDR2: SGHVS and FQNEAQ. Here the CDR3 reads CASSNRDLGLETQYF. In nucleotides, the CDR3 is TGTGCCAGCAGTAACCGGGACTTAGGATTAGAGACCCAGTACTTC.

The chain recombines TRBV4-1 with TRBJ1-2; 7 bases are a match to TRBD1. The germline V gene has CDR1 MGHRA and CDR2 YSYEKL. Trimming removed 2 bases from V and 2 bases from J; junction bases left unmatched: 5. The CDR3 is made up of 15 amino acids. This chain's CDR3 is CASSQSSTGNYGYTF. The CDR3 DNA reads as TGCGCCAGCAGCCAATCCTCGACAGGGAACTATGGCTACACCTTC.

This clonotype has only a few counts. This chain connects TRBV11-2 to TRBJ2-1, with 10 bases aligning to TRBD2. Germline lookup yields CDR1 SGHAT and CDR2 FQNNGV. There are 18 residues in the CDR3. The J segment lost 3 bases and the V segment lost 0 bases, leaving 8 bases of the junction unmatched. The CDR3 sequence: CASSLDISGGPNYNEQFF. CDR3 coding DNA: TGTGCCAGCAGCTTAGATATTAGCGGGGGGCCGAACTACAATGAGCAGTTCTTC.

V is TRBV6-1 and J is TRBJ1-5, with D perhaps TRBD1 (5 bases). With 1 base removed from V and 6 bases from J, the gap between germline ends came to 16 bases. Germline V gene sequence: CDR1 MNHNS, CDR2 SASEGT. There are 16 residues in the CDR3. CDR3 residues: CASSEEGPGRSQPQHF. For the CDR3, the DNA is TGTGCCAGCAGTGAAGAGGGACCTGGGAGGAGTCAGCCCCAGCATTTT.

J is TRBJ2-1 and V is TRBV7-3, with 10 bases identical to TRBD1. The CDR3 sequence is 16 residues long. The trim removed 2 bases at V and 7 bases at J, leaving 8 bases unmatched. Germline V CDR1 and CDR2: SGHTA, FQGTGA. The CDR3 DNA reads TGTGCCAGCAGCTTAGATGGGACAGGGGTAGGGAATGAGCAGTTCTTC. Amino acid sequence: CASSLDGTGVGNEQFF.

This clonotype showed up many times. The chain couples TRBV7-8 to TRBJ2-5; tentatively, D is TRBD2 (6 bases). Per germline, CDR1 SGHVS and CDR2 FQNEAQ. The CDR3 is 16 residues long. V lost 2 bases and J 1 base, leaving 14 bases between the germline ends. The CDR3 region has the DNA TGTGCCAGCAGCTTAAATAGGTTCGGGAGCCAAGAGACCCAGTACTTC. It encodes CASSLNRFGSQETQYF.

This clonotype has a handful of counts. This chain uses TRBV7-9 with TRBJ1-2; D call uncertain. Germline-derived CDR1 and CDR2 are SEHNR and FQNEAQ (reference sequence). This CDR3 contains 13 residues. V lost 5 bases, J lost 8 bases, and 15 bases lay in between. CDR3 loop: CASSQSALGGYTF. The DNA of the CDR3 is TGTGCCAGCAGCCAGTCCGCGCTGGGGGGCTACACCTTC.

CDR3 nucleotide sequence: TGTGCCAGCAGTACGCGTACAGGAGGGAGCAATCAGCCCCAGCATTTT. Translating it yields CASSTRTGGSNQPQHF. The rearrangement links TRBV27 to TRBJ1-5, with D possibly being TRBD1 (5 bases). Trimming took 5 bases from V and 1 from J, leaving 15 bases between them. The CDR3 extends over 16 amino acids. CDR1 is MNHEY, CDR2 SMNVEV, per germline (reference sequence).

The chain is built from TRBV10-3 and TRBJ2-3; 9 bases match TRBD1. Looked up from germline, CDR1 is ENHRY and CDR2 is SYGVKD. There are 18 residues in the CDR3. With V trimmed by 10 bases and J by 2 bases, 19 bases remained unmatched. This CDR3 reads CATIDPGQGWSHTDTQYF. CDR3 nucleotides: TGTGCCACCATCGATCCGGGACAGGGTTGGTCGCACACAGATACGCAGTATTTT.

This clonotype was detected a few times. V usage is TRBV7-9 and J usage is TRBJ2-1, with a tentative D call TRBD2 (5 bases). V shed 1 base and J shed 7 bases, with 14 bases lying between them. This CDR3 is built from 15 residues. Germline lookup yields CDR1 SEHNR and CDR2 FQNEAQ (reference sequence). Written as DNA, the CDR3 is TGTGCCAGCAGCTTAGGAGCGGCGGGTGGGAATGAGCAGTTCTTC. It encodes CASSLGAAGGNEQFF.

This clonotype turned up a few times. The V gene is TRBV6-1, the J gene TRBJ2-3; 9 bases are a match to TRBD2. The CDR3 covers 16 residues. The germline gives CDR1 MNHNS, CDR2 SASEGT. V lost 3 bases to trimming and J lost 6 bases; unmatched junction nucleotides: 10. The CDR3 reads CASSEQGEAGGDTQYF. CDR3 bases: TGTGCCAGCAGTGAGCAGGGGGAAGCGGGGGGCGATACGCAGTATTTT.

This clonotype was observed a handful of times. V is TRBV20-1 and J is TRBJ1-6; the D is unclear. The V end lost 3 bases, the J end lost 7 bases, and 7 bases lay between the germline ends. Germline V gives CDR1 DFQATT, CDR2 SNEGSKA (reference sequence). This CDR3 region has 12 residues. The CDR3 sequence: CSARDNNSPLHF. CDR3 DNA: TGCAGTGCTAGGGATAACAATTCACCCCTCCACTTT.

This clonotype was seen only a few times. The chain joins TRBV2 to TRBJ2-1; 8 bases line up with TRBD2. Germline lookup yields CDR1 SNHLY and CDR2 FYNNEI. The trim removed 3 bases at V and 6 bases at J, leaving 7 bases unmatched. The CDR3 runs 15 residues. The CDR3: CASSEGTRSINEQFF. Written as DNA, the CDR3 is TGTGCCAGCAGTGAGGGGACTAGGAGTATCAATGAGCAGTTCTTC.

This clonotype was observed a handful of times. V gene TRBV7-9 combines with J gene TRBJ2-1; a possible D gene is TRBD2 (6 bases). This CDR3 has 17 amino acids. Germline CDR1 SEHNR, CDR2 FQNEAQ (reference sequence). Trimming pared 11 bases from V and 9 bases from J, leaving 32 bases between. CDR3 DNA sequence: TGTGCCCCAGAGAGTCCCTTGGGCGGGATCACGAAGAGTGAGCAGTTCTTC. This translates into CAPESPLGGITKSEQFF.

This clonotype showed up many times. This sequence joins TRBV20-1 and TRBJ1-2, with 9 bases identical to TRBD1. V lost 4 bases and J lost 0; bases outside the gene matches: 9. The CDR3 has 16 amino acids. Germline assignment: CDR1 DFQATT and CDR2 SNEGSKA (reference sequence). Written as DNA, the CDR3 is TGCAGTGCTAATAAGGACAGGGGACTCCCTAACTATGGCTACACCTTC. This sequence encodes CSANKDRGLPNYGYTF.

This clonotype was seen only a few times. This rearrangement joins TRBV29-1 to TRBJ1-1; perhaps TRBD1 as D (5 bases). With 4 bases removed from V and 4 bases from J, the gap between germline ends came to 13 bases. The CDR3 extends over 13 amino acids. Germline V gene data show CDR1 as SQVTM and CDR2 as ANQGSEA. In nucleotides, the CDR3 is TGCAGCGTTGCTATAGGGGCTGGCACTGAAGCTTTCTTT. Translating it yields CSVAIGAGTEAFF.

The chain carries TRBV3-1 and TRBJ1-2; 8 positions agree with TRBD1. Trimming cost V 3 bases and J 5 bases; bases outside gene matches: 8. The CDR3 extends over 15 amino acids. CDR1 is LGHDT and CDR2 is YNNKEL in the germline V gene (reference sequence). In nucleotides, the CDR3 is TGTGCCAGCAGCCACCGCTCGACAGGGGCGTATGGCTACACCTTC. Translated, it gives CASSHRSTGAYGYTF.

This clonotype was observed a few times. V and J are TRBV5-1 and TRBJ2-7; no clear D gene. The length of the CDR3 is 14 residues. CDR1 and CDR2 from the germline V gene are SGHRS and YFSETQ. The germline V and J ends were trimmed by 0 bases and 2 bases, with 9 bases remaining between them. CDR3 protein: CASSLEARTYEQYF. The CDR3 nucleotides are TGCGCCAGCAGCTTGGAAGCCCGGACCTACGAGCAGTACTTC.

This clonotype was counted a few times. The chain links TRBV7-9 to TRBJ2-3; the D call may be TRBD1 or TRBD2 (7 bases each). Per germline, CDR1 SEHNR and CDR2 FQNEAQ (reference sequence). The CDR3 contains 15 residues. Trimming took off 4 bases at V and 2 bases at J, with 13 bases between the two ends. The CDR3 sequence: CASSSQGGLTDTQYF. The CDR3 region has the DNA TGTGCCAGCAGCTCGCAGGGGGGGCTCACAGATACGCAGTATTTT.

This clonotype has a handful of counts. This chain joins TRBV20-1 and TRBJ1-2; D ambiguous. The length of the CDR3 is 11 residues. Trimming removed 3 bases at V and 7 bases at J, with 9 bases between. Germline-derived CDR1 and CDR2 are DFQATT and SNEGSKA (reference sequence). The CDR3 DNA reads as TGCAGTGCTAGTTTGGACCTTGGCTACACCTTC. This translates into CSASLDLGYTF.